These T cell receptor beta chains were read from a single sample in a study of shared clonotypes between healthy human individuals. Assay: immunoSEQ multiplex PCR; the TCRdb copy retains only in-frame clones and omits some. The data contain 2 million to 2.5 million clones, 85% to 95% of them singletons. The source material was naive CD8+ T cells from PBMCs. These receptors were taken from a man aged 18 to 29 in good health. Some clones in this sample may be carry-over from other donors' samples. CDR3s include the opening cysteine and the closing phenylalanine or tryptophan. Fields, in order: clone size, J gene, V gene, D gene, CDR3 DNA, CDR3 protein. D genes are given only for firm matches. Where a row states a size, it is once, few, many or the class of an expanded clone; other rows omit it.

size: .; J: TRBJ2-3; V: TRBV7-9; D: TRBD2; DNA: TGTGCCAGCAGCTTCAGACTAGCGGGAGGGCCCACAGATACGCAGTATTTT; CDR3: CASSFRLAGGPTDTQYF
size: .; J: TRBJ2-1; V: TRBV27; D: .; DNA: TGTGCCAGCAGTTTTTGGGGTAACAATGAGCAGTTCTTC; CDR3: CASSFWGNNEQFF
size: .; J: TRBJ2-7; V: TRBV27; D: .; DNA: TGTGCCAGCAGTTTAGCAGGCGTCGAGCAGTACTTC; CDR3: CASSLAGVEQYF
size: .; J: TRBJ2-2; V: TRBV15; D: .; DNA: TGTGCCACCAGCAGTGATACACACATAACGAACACCGGGGAGCTGTTTTTT; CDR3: CATSSDTHITNTGELFF
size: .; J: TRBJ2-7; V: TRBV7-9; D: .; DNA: TGTGCCAGCAGCTTAGGGGGCGGATTATCCTACGAGCAGTACTTC; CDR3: CASSLGGGLSYEQYF
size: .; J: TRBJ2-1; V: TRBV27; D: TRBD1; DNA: TGTGCCAGCAGTTTATCGCCGGGACAGCCCGTTAATGAGCAGTTCTTC; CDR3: CASSLSPGQPVNEQFF
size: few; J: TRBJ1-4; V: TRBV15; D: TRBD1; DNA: TGTGCCACCAGCACAGAAAGGAGACAGGGTCTGGGAAAACTGTTTTTT; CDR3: CATSTERRQGLGKLFF
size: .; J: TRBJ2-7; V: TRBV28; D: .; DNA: TGTGCCAGCAGTTTCATCCCGGACAGCTACGAGCAGTACTTC; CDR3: CASSFIPDSYEQYF
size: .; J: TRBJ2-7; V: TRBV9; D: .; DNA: TGTGCCAGCAGCGTAGGAATCAGGAGAGACGAGCAGTACTTC; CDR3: CASSVGIRRDEQYF
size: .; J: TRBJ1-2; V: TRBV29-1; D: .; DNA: TGCAGCGTGCTCGTGGTACAAGGCTACACCTTC; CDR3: CSVLVVQGYTF
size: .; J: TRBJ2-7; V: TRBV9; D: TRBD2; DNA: TGTGCCAGCAGCGTAGAGTCGGTGGGAGGGCCCCCTTCCTACGAGCAGTACTTC; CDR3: CASSVESVGGPPSYEQYF
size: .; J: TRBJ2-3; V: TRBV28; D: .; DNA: TGTGCCAGCAGTTTCTATAGGTATAGCACAGATACGCAGTATTTT; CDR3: CASSFYRYSTDTQYF
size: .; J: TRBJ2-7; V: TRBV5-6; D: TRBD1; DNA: TGTGCCAGCAGCTGGACAGGGGACGAGCAGTACTTC; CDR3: CASSWTGDEQYF
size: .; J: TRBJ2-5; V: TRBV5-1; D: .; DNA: TGCGCCAGCAGCCACGGACGGTACCAAGAGACCCAGTACTTC; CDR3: CASSHGRYQETQYF
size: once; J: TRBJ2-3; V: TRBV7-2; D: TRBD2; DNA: TGTGCCAGCAGCTTAGCGGAACTAGCGGGAGTAGTTGATACGCAGTATTTT; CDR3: CASSLAELAGVVDTQYF
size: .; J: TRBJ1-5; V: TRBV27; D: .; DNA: TGTGCCAGCAGTTGGTCGAATAGCAATCAGCCCCAGCATTTT; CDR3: CASSWSNSNQPQHF
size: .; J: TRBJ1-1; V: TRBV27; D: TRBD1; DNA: TGTGCCAGCAACTCGGGAACAGGGGGCCGGAACACTGAAGCTTTCTTT; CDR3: CASNSGTGGRNTEAFF
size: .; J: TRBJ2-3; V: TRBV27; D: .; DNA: TGTGCCAGCAGTTTGGTTCTAGTTTCGGGCACAGATACGCAGTATTTT; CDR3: CASSLVLVSGTDTQYF
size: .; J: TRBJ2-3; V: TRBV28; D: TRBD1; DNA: TGTGCCAGCAGTCCCGGGACAGCTAGCACAGATACGCAGTATTTT; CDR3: CASSPGTASTDTQYF
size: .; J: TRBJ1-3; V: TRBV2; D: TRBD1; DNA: TGTGCCAGCAGTACACAGGGGGCCGGTTCCGGAAACACCATATATTTT; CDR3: CASSTQGAGSGNTIYF
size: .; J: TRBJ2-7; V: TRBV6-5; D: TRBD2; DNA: TGTGCCAGCAGTTACTCAGCGGGAGGTTTGTACGAGCAGTACTTC; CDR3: CASSYSAGGLYEQYF
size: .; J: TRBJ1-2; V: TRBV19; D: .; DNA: TGTGCCAGTACGACCTCGACCTATGGCTACACCTTC; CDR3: CASTTSTYGYTF
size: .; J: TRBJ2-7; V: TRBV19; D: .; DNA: TGTGCCAGTAGGGGGACTGTGACAGGGCTTGCCTACGAGCAGTACTTC; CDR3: CASRGTVTGLAYEQYF
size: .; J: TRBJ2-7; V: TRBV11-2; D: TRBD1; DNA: TGTGCCAGCAGCCGGACAGGGGTTTTCTACGAGCAGTACTTC; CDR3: CASSRTGVFYEQYF
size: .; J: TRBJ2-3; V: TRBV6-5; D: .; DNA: TGTGCCACCACCGAGGGGAACACAGATACGCAGTATTTT; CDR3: CATTEGNTDTQYF
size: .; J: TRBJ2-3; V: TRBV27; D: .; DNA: TGTGCCAGCAGTTTACTGGGGGGTGGGGATACGCAGTATTTT; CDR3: CASSLLGGGDTQYF
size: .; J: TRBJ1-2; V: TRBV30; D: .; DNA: TGTGCCTGGAGTGTACAGGTGCCGGGAAATAACTATGGCTACACCTTC; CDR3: CAWSVQVPGNNYGYTF
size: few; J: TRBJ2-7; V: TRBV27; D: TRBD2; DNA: TGTGCCAGCAGTCCTGGGACTAGCGGAGCCTACGAGCAGTACTTC; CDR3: CASSPGTSGAYEQYF
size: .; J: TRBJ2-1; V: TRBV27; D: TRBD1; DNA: TGTGCCAGCACCCTTTCCAGGGGGACAGTTTACAATGAGCAGTTCTTC; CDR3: CASTLSRGTVYNEQFF
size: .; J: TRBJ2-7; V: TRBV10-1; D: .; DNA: TGCGCCAGCAGTGAAGAGGGTAGGGCCTACGAGCAGTACTTC; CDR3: CASSEEGRAYEQYF
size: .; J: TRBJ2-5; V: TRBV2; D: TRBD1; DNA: TGTGCCAGCAGTGAGCCACAGGGGTTAGAGACCCAGTACTTC; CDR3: CASSEPQGLETQYF
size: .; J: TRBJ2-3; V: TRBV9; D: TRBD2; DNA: TGTGCCAGCAGCGTGGCGGGAGGGAGCACAGATACGCAGTATTTT; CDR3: CASSVAGGSTDTQYF
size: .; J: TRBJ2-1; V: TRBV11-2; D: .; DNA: TGTGCCAGCAGCTTAGGAAGGGGGAGGGTGAATGAGCAGTTCTTC; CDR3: CASSLGRGRVNEQFF
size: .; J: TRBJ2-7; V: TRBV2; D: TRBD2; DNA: TGTGCCAGCAGTGAAGTGGGCCCGGGACTAGCGGGAGGTACCTACGAGCAGTACTTC; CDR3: CASSEVGPGLAGGTYEQYF
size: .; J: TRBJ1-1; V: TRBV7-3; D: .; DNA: TGTGCCAGCAGTTTAAATACAGGGCGGGCTGAAGCTTTCTTT; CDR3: CASSLNTGRAEAFF
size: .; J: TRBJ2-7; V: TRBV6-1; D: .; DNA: TGTGCCAGTACTTACAGGATAGACTACGAGCAGTACTTC; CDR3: CASTYRIDYEQYF
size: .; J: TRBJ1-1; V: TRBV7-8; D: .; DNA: TGTGCCAGCAGCGGCATGCGGGGGGCGACTGAAGCTTTCTTT; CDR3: CASSGMRGATEAFF
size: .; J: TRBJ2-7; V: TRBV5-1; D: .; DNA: TGCGCCAGCAGCTTGGGGGCAGTCTACGAGCAGTACTTC; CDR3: CASSLGAVYEQYF
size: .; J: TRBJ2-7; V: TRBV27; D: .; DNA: TGTGCCAGCAACTCCCCCGCTAGTCACGAGCAGTACTTC; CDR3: CASNSPASHEQYF
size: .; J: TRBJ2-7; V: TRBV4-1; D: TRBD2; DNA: TGCGCCAGCAGCGCTAGACTAGCGGGAGACTACGAGCAGTACTTC; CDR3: CASSARLAGDYEQYF
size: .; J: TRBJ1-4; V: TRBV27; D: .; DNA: TGTGCCAGCAGTTTATATCGGGTAGGGGATGAAAAACTGTTTTTT; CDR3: CASSLYRVGDEKLFF
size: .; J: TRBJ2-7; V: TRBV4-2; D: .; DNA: TGTGCCAGCAGCCAAGATCTGACTAGTAGGTCCTACGAGCAGTACTTC; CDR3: CASSQDLTSRSYEQYF
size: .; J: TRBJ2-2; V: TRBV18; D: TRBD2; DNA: TGTGCCAGCTCACCACCTTTTCTAGCGGGAGACAAGCTAGGCGGGGAGCTGTTTTTT; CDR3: CASSPPFLAGDKLGGELFF
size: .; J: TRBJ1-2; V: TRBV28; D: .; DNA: TGTGCCAGCCTCGCGCCCCGGACAGTCGTCTATGGCTACACCTTC; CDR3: CASLAPRTVVYGYTF
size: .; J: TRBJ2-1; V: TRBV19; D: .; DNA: TGTGCCAGCAGCGCGGACGGGTACAATGAGCAGTTCTTC; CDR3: CASSADGYNEQFF
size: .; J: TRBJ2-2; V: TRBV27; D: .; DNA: TGTGCCAGCCTCGACGGGAACACCGGGGAGCTGTTTTTT; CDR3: CASLDGNTGELFF
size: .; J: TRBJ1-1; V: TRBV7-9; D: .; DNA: TGTGCCAGCAGCTCTGGGGTCGGGGGATGGACTGAAGCTTTCTTT; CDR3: CASSSGVGGWTEAFF
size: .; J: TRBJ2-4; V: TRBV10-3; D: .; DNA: TGTGCCATCAGTTGGGGGGCGAAAAACATTCAGTACTTC; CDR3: CAISWGAKNIQYF
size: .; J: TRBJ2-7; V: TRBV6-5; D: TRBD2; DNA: TGTGCCAGCAGTTTAGGACTAGCGGGAGGGGAGCAGTACTTC; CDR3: CASSLGLAGGEQYF
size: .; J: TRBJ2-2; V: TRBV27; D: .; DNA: TGTGCCAGCAATCCTAGGGTTTGGGAGAACACCGGGGAGCTGTTTTTT; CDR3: CASNPRVWENTGELFF
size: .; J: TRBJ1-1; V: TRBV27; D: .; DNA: TGTGCCAGCAGTTTGGGAGGTGAAGCTTTCTTT; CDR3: CASSLGGEAFF
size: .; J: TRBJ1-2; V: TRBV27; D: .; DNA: TGTGCCAGCAGTGCCGGGCCGGGCGATGGCTACACCTTC; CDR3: CASSAGPGDGYTF
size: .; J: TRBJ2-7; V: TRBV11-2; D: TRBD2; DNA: TGTGCCAGCAGTTCCAAGGTCGGGAGGGTCTACGAGCAGTACTTC; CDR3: CASSSKVGRVYEQYF